This entry features one T cell receptor beta chain sequence. The antigen is not known. This record belongs to a study of early T cells in non-severe SARS-CoV-2 infection. Turning to the study itself: Chains were not paired, and sequencing was done on bulk RNA from unsorted whole blood.

Whole-study results and caveats: Comparison of clonotypes with VDJdb favored anti-spike CD8 responses while missing private and CD4 specificities.

With 4 bases removed from V and 2 bases from J, the gap between germline ends came to 8 bases. From germline, CDR1 is MNHEY and CDR2 SMNVEV (reference sequence). The CDR3 is made up of 13 amino acids. Attachment of unique molecular identifiers was made to individual cDNA molecules. TCRdb processed the 5' RACE reads anew with MiXCR; each CDR3 protein has one entry. Altogether 95,000 to 100,000 distinct CDR3 sequences are present, over 10% being singletons, with the ten largest covering over 2%. The source is an adult who was a healthcare worker with PCR-confirmed SARS-CoV-2 infection or an uninfected control (not recorded which). The sample consisted of whole blood. V usage is TRBV27 and J usage is TRBJ2-5, with no clear D. CDR3 residues: CASSWGWQETQYF. The CDR3 region has the DNA TGTGCCAGCAGTTGGGGTTGGCAAGAGACCCAGTACTTC.